The entry that follows covers one T cell receptor (beta chain) sequence. This clone's antigen is unknown. No quality values exist for individual bases; no much larger clone is one base distant. The source of the sample is a study of OX40 agonist ivuxolimab in advanced cancers. Describing the broader study: Ivuxolimab was a fully human IgG2 agonistic monoclonal antibody targeting the costimulatory receptor OX40 (CD134). Intravenous ivuxolimab was administered to patients every 2 weeks at six dose levels: 0.01, 0.1, 0.3, 1.5, 3 and 10 mg/kg. Of the 52 patients in dose escalation, 19 had hepatocellular carcinoma, some 15 had melanoma, 9 had renal cell carcinoma and 9 had head and neck cancer. In the dose-escalation cohort, more than 75% of patients were male, and the mean age was around 60 years, with a range of about 23 to 90. Patients were allowed to have had prior anti-PD-1, anti-PD-L1 or anti-CTLA-4 therapy, and 40% of the dose-escalation patients had previously received checkpoint inhibitors. Three dose-escalation patients achieved partial responses, one with hepatocellular carcinoma and two with cutaneous melanoma. Peripheral TCRbeta sequencing was intended to test whether TCR sequence diversity was altered and clonal T-cell expansion was caused by ivuxolimab. The monotherapy dose-escalation portion (N ≈ 52 patients) of the phase I ivuxolimab trial is reported in the paper. Overall study outcomes, separate from this receptor: Which antigens the clonally expanded peripheral T cells were specific for was not determined. Clonal expansion of both CD4+ and CD8+ blood T cells was observed from baseline to week 6 at doses 0.1 to 3.0 mg/kg. In the 0.1-3.0 mg/kg groups, partial responders had among the lowest normalized peripheral clonal expansion, particularly in CD8+ T cells. Low levels of normalized T-cell clonal expansion were also seen in some patients who did not respond. On average, CD8+ T cells showed more expanded clones than CD4+ T cells after ivuxolimab.

Genomic DNA was isolated from the sorted cells so that the TCRbeta CDR3 region could be sequenced. The immunoSEQ Assay was used to sequence the TCRbeta CDR3 regions. TCRdb stores this immuneACCESS table with in-frame sequences only. Part of the clones is absent; in the studies checked, under half of the shortfall reflects unresolved V genes, and no reason is known for the rest. This sample has around 100,000 clones in its table, and 90% of those were observed once. The ten largest clones take up around 0.16% of the sample. Patients with autoimmune disease history or receiving systemic immunosuppression were excluded from the trial. Peripheral blood for TCR sequencing was collected from all dose cohorts at baseline, on cycle 4 day 1, and on cycle 7 day 1. The samples were drawn from a first-in-human, open-label, multicenter phase I dose-escalation trial of ivuxolimab. Adults with locally advanced or metastatic melanoma, renal cell carcinoma, hepatocellular carcinoma or head and neck squamous cell carcinoma were enrolled in the trial. Before TCR sequencing, CD4+ T cells and CD8+ T cells were sorted from peripheral blood as separate populations.

This TCR came from an adult with an advanced solid tumor such as melanoma, head and neck, liver or kidney cancer. The sequences come from CD4+ or CD8+ T cells sorted from blood, collected in a trial of the OX40 agonist ivuxolimab.

The nucleotide sequence is given as TGTGCCAGTACCCATCGGGGCGGGGGCTACAATGAGCAGTTCTTC. Its translation is CASTHRGGGYNEQFF. Recombination joined TRBV19 with TRBJ2-1, and TRBD2 matches 7 of the central bases. From the cysteine up to the phenylalanine, the CDR3 has a length of 15 residues. The entry retains the CDR3 DNA only, 45 bases that are in frame from base 1. Trimming leaves V shorter by 7 bases and J shorter by 3 bases, with the junction holding 9 bases beyond the gene matches. According to the germline V gene (reference sequence), CDR1 reads LNHDA and CDR2 reads SQIVND. Joined to the reference TRBV19 and TRBJ2-1 proteins, this CDR3 gives the full variable domain: DGGITQSPKYLFRKEGQNVTLSCEQNLNHDAMYWYRQDPGQGLRLIYYSQIVNDFQKGDIAEGYSVSREKKESFPLTVTSAQKNPTAFYLCASTHRGGGYNEQFFGPGTRLTVL.